The 17 T cell receptor beta chains given below trace back to one sample, sequenced in a study of molecular identifiers for immune sequencing clone quantification. MiXCR, run by TCRdb on the PCR reads, gives a single entry per CDR3 protein. The data show 460,000 or so distinct CDR3 sequences, 25% seen once. The specimen sequenced was naive CD8+ T cells from blood, with Jurkat cell RNA spiked in. Subset of the sample: FACS-sorted CD8+CD4-CCR7+CD45RA+ naive T cells. These receptors were taken from a human donor in good health. Some libraries in this study had Jurkat cell RNA spiked in.

J is TRBJ2-5 and V is TRBV25-1, with 9 positions matching TRBD1. Germline CDR1 is MGHDK and CDR2 is SYGVNS. Trimming took 8 bases from V and 1 from J; bases not matched to a gene: 11. CDR3 length: 16 amino acids. CDR3 protein: CASRNGGTGLQETQYF. CDR3 nucleotides: TGTGCCAGCCGCAATGGGGGGACAGGGCTCCAAGAGACCCAGTACTTC.

This clonotype was counted at least ten times. The V call is TRBV6-6, the J call TRBJ2-5, with a tentative D call TRBD2 (7 bases). Trimming took off 0 bases at V and 4 bases at J, with 9 bases between the two ends. This CDR3 is 14 amino acids long. CDR1 and CDR2 (germline): MNHNY, SVGAGI (reference sequence). The CDR3 reads CASSYSGGLETQYF. CDR3 nucleotides: TGTGCCAGCAGTTACTCCGGGGGGCTAGAGACCCAGTACTTC.

Ten or more counts support this clonotype. The chain combines TRBV12-3 or TRBV12-4 with TRBJ2-1; TRBD2 matches 12 bases. After removal of 6 bases from V and 8 bases from J, the junction contained 5 bases not matched to a gene. CDR3 size: 14 residues. The CDR3 sequence is CASRTSGSIDEQFF. The CDR3 region has the DNA TGTGCCAGCAGGACTAGCGGGAGTATCGATGAGCAGTTCTTC.

This clonotype was seen ten or more times. CDR3 bases: TGTGCCAGCAGCCCGCTAGCGTACGAGCAGTACTTC. This codes for CASSPLAYEQYF. The rearrangement uses TRBV7-9 and TRBJ2-7, with TRBD2 as a possible D gene (6 bases). This CDR3 is 12 amino acids long. Trimming took 5 bases from V and 4 from J, leaving 9 bases between them. Germline CDR1 and CDR2: SEHNR and FQNEAQ (reference sequence).

This clonotype was seen only a few times. The chain links TRBV6-1 to TRBJ1-5; D is uncertain. V shed 3 bases and J shed 0 bases, with 15 bases lying between them. The CDR3 totals 17 residues. Germline V CDR1 and CDR2: MNHNS, SASEGT. Written as DNA, the CDR3 is TGTGCCAGCAGTGATCCCTACAGAGTGAATAGCAATCAGCCCCAGCATTTT. Amino acid sequence: CASSDPYRVNSNQPQHF.

This clonotype turned up a few times. The chain carries TRBV7-9 and TRBJ1-2; a possible D gene is TRBD1 (6 bases). Trimming shortened V by 4 bases and J by 0 bases, and 18 bases separated the two germline ends. Germline V gene data show CDR1 as SEHNR and CDR2 as FQNEAQ (reference sequence). The CDR3 runs to 17 residues. The DNA for the CDR3 is TGTGCCAGCAGCTCAAATCAGGGGCGCCGGGCTAACTATGGCTACACCTTC. This encodes CASSSNQGRRANYGYTF.

This clonotype was seen repeatedly, ten times or more. This rearrangement joins TRBV5-4 to TRBJ1-1; 7 bases line up with TRBD1. Germline V CDR1 and CDR2: SGHNT, YYREEE (reference sequence). The CDR3 loop spans 16 amino acids. The V and J ends lost 0 bases and 5 bases, in that order; junction bases with no gene match: 10. CDR3 nucleotide sequence: TGTGCCAGCAGCTTGGCGAGAACAGGGGCGATGACTGAAGCTTTCTTT. It specifies CASSLARTGAMTEAFF.

The chain employs TRBV19 and TRBJ2-3; weak D call: TRBD1 (6 bases). CDR1 LNHDA and CDR2 SQIVND come from the germline V gene (reference sequence). The CDR3 spans 13 residues. Trimming pared 8 bases from V and 3 bases from J, leaving 12 bases between. In nucleotides, the CDR3 is TGTGCCAGTGGACTCCAGGGGACAGATACGCAGTATTTT. It yields the protein CASGLQGTDTQYF.

This chain uses TRBV27 with TRBJ2-3; 11 nucleotides agree with TRBD2. This CDR3 is 15 amino acids long. Germline V gene sequence: CDR1 MNHEY, CDR2 SMNVEV (reference sequence). The V segment lost 5 bases and the J segment 4 bases; nucleotides outside the gene matches: 5. As DNA, the CDR3 is TGTGCCAGCAGTCTACTAGCGGGAGAGGCAGATACGCAGTATTTT. Translated, it gives CASSLLAGEADTQYF.

This clonotype has a count of ten or more. V is TRBV7-6 and J is TRBJ1-1; D is ambiguous. The V and J ends lost 1 base and 10 bases respectively, with 16 bases between them. Germline V gene data show CDR1 as SGHVS and CDR2 as FNYEAQ. The CDR3 length is 14 residues. CDR3 sequence reads: CASSLELYDVTAFF. The CDR3 bases are TGTGCCAGCAGCTTAGAACTCTACGACGTAACAGCTTTCTTT.

This clonotype has just a few counts. The chain joins TRBV28 to TRBJ2-7; D is unresolved. Germline-derived CDR1 and CDR2 are MDHEN and SYDVKM. The CDR3 sequence is 14 residues long. V lost 2 bases to trimming and J lost 1 base, with 9 bases between them. CDR3 region: CASSLRGKSYEQYF. The CDR3 nucleotides are TGTGCCAGCAGTTTACGTGGCAAGTCCTACGAGCAGTACTTC. The whole variable domain, remainder taken from reference TRBV28 and TRBJ2-7, is DVKVTQSSRYLVKRTGEKVFLECVQDMDHENMFWYRQDPGLGLRLIYFSYDVKMKEKGDIPEGYSVSREKKERFSLILESASTNQTSMYLCASSLRGKSYEQYFGPGTRLTVT.

In DNA, the CDR3 is TGTGCCAGCAGCCCTCGTTTGGAGGGCACCGGGGAGCTGTTTTTT. Its translation: CASSPRLEGTGELFF. The chain recombines TRBV27 with TRBJ2-2; tentative D call: TRBD2 (6 bases). Trimming removed 6 bases at V and 4 bases at J, with 15 bases between. This CDR3 has 15 amino acids. Germline loops: CDR1 MNHEY, CDR2 SMNVEV (reference sequence).

This clonotype occurred a few times. The J gene is TRBJ2-7, the V gene TRBV19; 7 bases agree with TRBD2. CDR1 LNHDA and CDR2 SQIVND come from the germline V gene (reference sequence). V dropped 6 bases and J dropped 3; count of bases not matched to a gene: 8. The CDR3 runs 14 residues. As DNA, the CDR3 is TGTGCCAGTAGCCCTACTAGCGCCCACTACGAGCAGTACTTC. Translation: CASSPTSAHYEQYF.

The chain couples TRBV7-9 to TRBJ2-1; weak D call: TRBD2 (5 bases). V was clipped by 8 bases and J by 8 bases, with 22 bases between them. This CDR3 contains 15 residues. The germline V gene encodes CDR1 SEHNR and CDR2 FQNEAQ (reference sequence). For the CDR3, the DNA is TGTGCCAGCTTAGACGGGCTACGGCTCGGGGATGAGCAGTTCTTC. It is translated as CASLDGLRLGDEQFF. The entire variable domain, with the rest obtained from reference TRBV7-9 and TRBJ2-1, is as follows: DTGVSQNPRHKITKRGQNVTFRCDPISEHNRLYWYRQTLGQGPEFLTYFQNEAQLEKSRLLSDRFSAERPKGSFSTLEIQRTEQGDSAMYLCASLDGLRLGDEQFFGPGTRLTVL.

Note on this clonotype: A much larger clonotype is one base distant, so this may be a read error. The chain couples TRBV4-1 to TRBJ2-7, with 9 bases lining up with TRBD1. The CDR3 contains 15 residues. CDR1 is MGHRA and CDR2 is YSYEKL in the germline V gene. CDR3 sequence reads: CACSQWTGASYEQYF. The DNA for the CDR3 is TGCGCCTGCAGCCAATGGACAGGGGCGAGCTACGAGCAGTACTTC.

Ten or more counts support this clonotype. This chain connects TRBV7-9 to TRBJ2-3; perhaps TRBD2 as D (6 bases). The germline CDR1 and CDR2 sequences are SEHNR and FQNEAQ (reference sequence). The ends were cut back, 5 bases at V and 6 bases at J, with 15 bases in the middle. This CDR3 comprises 14 residues. CDR3 in DNA: TGTGCCAGCAGCCCCGGTTGGGGGGTCGATACGCAGTATTTT. It codes for CASSPGWGVDTQYF.

This clonotype was seen a few times. The junction and the germline gene differ at one end; a read error may be behind it. The chain combines TRBV6-1 with TRBJ2-3; D is undetermined. Germline assignment: CDR1 MNHNS and CDR2 SASEGT. This CDR3 contains 11 residues. CDR3 loop: CASSDTVTQYF. The CDR3 nucleotides read TGTGCCAGCAGTGACACAGTTACGCAGTATTTT.